This entry is about one T cell receptor beta chain. The CDR3 spans 14 residues. Germline values: CDR1 SGHTS, CDR2 YDEGEE. The V end lost 6 bases, the J end lost 2 bases, and 9 bases lay between the germline ends. Isolated RNA was reverse transcribed into cDNA used as the sequencing template. Here immunoSEQ multiplex PCR was the method, and the copy in TCRdb shows in-frame clones only, minus some. This table has some 180,000 clones, around three fifths appearing once. These data come from a study of CD8+ T cells in alopecia areata. The clonotype comes from a human donor in good health. The rearrangement joins TRBV5-8 to TRBJ2-6, with D hard to call. The material sequenced was CD8+ T cells sorted from blood. The CDR3 coding sequence is TGTGCCAGCACCCCGGACGCTGGGGCCAACGTCCTGACTTTC. Its translation: CASTPDAGANVLTF.